A single T cell receptor beta chain is shown here with its context. The data were obtained in a study of OX40 agonist ivuxolimab in advanced cancers. Study-level information: Treatment of patients was with ivuxolimab, an agonistic anti-OX40 (CD134) antibody.

Sequenced by immunoSEQ multiplex PCR; TCRdb stores in-frame clones only, minus some. The sample has 65,000 to 90,000 clones, more than 85% seen once; the top ten hold roughly 10%. Germline V gives CDR1 SQVTM, CDR2 ANQGSEA. The V end was cut by 7 bases, the J end by 4 bases, with 8 bases between. The CDR3 has 12 residues. This chain connects TRBV29-1 to TRBJ2-6; D is tentatively TRBD1 or TRBD2 (5 bases each). Here the sequenced sample was CD4+ or CD8+ T cells sorted from blood, taken in a trial of the OX40 agonist ivuxolimab. The receptor was isolated from an adult with an advanced solid tumor such as melanoma, head and neck, liver or kidney cancer. The CDR3 DNA is TGCAGCGCCCGGGGCGGGGCCAACGTCCTGACTTTC. It specifies CSARGGANVLTF. Full variable domain (outside the CDR3, taken from reference TRBV29-1 and TRBJ2-6): SAVISQKPSRDICQRGTSLTIQCQVDSQVTMMFWYRQQPGQSLTLIATANQGSEATYESGFVIDKFPISRPNLTFSTLTVSNMSPEDSSIYLCSARGGANVLTFGAGSRLTVL.